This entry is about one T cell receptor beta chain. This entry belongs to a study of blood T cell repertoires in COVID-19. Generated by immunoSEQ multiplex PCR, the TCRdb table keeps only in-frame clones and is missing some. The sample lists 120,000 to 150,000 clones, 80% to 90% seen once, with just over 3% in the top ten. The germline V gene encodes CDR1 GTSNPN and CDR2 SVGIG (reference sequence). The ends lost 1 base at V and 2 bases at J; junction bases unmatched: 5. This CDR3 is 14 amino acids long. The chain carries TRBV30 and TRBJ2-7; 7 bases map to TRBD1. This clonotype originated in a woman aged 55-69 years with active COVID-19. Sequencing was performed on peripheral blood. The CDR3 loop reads CAWSAGTATYEQYF. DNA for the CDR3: TGTGCCTGGAGTGCGGGGACAGCGACCTACGAGCAGTACTTC.